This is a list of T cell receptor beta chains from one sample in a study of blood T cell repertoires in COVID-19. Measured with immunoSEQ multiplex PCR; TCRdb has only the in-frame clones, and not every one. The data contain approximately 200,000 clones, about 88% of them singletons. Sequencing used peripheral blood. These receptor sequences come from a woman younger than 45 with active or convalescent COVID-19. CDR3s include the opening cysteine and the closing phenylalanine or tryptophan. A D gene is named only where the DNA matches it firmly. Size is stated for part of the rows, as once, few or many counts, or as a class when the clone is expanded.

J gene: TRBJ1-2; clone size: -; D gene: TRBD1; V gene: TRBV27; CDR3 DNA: TGTGCCAGCAGTTTATCATTTATGGGACAGGGCGTTAGTGGCTACACCTTC; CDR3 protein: CASSLSFMGQGVSGYTF
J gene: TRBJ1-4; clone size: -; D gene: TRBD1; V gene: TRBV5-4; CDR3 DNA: TGTGCCAGCAGCGCAGACAGGGGAGGGGAAAAACTGTTTTTT; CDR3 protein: CASSADRGGEKLFF
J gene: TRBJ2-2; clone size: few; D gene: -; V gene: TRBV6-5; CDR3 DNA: TGTGCCAGCAGAGGAGGCGGTTTGGTGGTCGGGGAGCTGTTTTTT; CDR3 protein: CASRGGGLVVGELFF
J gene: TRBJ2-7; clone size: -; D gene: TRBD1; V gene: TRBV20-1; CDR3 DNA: TGCAGTGCTAGTGCCAGGGGGCTGTACGAGCAGTACTTC; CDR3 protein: CSASARGLYEQYF
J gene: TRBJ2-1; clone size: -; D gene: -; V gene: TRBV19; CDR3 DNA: TGTGCCAGTAGTGGATCAGGGTCTGAGCAGTTCTTC; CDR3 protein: CASSGSGSEQFF
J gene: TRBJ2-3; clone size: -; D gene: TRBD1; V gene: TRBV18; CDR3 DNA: TGTGCCAGCTCCCAGGGGACAGGGGAGGACGTTGCCCTAGATACGCAGTATTTT; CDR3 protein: CASSQGTGEDVALDTQYF
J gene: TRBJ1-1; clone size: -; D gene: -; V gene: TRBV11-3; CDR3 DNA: TGTGCCAGCAGCGAATCGAAGGGAGGACCGAAGAACACTGAAGCTTTCTTT; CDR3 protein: CASSESKGGPKNTEAFF
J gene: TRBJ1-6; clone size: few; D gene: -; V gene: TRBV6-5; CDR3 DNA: TGTGCCAGTACAGCGGGCTCCTATAATTCACCCCTCCACTTT; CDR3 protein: CASTAGSYNSPLHF
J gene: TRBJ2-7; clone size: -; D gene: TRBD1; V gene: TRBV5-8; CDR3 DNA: TGTGCCAGCAGCTCCCTAGGACAGGCTGCATCCTACGAGCAGTACTTC; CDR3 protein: CASSSLGQAASYEQYF
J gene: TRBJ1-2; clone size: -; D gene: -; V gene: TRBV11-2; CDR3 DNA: TGTGCCAGCAGCCCCAGCCTACTACAGGCCCAAGGGGGCTACACCTTC; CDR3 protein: CASSPSLLQAQGGYTF
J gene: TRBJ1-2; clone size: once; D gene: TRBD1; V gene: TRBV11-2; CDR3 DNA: TGTGCCAGCACGGGACAGGGGCACTATGGCTACACCTTC; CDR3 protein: CASTGQGHYGYTF
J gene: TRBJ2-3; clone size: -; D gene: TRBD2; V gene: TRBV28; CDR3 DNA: TGTGCCAGCAGGCCAGCGGGAGCGGCAGATACGCAGTATTTT; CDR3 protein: CASRPAGAADTQYF
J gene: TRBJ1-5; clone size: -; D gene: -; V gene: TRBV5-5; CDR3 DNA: TGTGCCAGCAGACCCGGGTCGAGGGGCAATCAGCCCCAGCATTTT; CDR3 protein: CASRPGSRGNQPQHF
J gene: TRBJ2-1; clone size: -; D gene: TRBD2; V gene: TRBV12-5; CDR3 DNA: TGTGCTAGTGGTCCGAGCGGGGGGGTCTACAATGAGCAGTTCTTC; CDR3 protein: CASGPSGGVYNEQFF
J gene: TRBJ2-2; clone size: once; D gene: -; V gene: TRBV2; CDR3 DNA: TGTGCCAGCAGAATAGCGAGGGACACCGGGGAGCTGTTTTTT; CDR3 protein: CASRIARDTGELFF
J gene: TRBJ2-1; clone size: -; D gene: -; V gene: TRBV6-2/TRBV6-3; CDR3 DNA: TGTGCCAGCAGTTATCGGCAGGGTGGACGCAATGAGCAGTTCTTC; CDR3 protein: CASSYRQGGRNEQFF
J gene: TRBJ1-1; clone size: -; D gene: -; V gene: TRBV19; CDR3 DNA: TGTGCCAGTAGTACCGGGAACACTGAAGCTTTCTTT; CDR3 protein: CASSTGNTEAFF
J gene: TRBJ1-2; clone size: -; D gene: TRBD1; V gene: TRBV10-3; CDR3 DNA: TGTGCCATCAGACCGGACAGGGACGCCTATGGCTACACCTTC; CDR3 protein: CAIRPDRDAYGYTF
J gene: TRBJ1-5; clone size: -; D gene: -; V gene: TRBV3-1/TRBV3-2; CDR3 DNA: TGTGCCAGCAGCCTCAGGGGTGGCAATCAGCCCCAGCATTTT; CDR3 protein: CASSLRGGNQPQHF
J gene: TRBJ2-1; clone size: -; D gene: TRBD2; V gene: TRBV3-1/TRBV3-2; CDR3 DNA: TGTGCCAGCAGCCAAGTAGCGGGGGAGCAGTTCTTC; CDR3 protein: CASSQVAGEQFF
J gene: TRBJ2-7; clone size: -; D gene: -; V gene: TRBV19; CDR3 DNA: TGTGCCAGTAGTACTACTAGCCCAGGGAGCGACGAGCAGTACTTC; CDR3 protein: CASSTTSPGSDEQYF
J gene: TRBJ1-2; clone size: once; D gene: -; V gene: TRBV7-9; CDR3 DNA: TGTGCCAGCAGCCAACAGGGAAACTATGGCTACACCTTC; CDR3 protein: CASSQQGNYGYTF
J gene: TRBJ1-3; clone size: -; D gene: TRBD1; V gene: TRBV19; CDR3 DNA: TGTGCCAGTAGTATAGGCCCCCAGGACAGGACGAACCCATCCGGAAACACCATATATTTT; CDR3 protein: CASSIGPQDRTNPSGNTIYF
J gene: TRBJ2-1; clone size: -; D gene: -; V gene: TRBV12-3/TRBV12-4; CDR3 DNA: TGTGCCAGCAGCTCGGACTACACGGGTGAGCAGTTCTTC; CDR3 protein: CASSSDYTGEQFF
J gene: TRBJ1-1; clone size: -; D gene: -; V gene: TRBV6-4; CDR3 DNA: TGTGCCAGCAGTGACATCCGACAGGAGACACTTGACACTGAAGCTTTCTTT; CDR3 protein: CASSDIRQETLDTEAFF
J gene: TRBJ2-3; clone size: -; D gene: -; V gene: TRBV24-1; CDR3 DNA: TGTGCCACGTCTCAGGACACCACAGATACGCAGTATTTT; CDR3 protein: CATSQDTTDTQYF
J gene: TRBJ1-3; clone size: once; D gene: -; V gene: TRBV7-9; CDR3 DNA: TGTGCCAGCACCCCGCCCCTAAACTCTGGAAACACCATATATTTT; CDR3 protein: CASTPPLNSGNTIYF
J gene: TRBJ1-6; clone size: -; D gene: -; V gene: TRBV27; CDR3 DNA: TGTGCCAGCAGTTTATTAGGGGGTGATTCACCCCTCCACTTT; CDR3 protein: CASSLLGGDSPLHF
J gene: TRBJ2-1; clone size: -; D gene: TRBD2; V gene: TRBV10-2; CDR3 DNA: TGCGCCAGCAGTGAAGCGGGGCGTGAAAATGAGCAGTTCTTC; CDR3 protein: CASSEAGRENEQFF
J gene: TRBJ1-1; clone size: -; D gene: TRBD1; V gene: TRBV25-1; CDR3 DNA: TGTGCCAGCAGTGAACGCCGGGACAGGGGAACTGAAGCTTTCTTT; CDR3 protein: CASSERRDRGTEAFF
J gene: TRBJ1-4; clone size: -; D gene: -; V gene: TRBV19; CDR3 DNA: TGTGCCAGTAGCCTATCGGGGGGGACTAATGAAAAACTGTTTTTT; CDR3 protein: CASSLSGGTNEKLFF
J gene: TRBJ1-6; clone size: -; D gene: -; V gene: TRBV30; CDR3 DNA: TGTGCCTGGAACCGGGACATCTATAATTCACCCCTCCACTTT; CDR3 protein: CAWNRDIYNSPLHF
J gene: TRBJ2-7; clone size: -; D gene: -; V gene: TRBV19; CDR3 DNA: TGTGCCAGTACGACCGGGGGATCTCCCTACGAGCAGTACTTC; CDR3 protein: CASTTGGSPYEQYF
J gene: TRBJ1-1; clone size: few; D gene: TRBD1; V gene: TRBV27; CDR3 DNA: TGTGCCAGCAGTCTCACCCCGGGACAGGGGGCCGATGAAGCTTTCTTT; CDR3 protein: CASSLTPGQGADEAFF
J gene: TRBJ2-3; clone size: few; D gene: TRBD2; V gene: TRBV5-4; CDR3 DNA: TGTGCCAGCAGCTTGGGCACGCTAGCGGGAGGAAGGTCAGATACGCAGTATTTT; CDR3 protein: CASSLGTLAGGRSDTQYF
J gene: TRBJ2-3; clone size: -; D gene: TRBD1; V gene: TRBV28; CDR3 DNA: TGTGCCAGCAGACCTACCGGGACAGGGTTAAATTGGGATACGCAGTATTTT; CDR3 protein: CASRPTGTGLNWDTQYF
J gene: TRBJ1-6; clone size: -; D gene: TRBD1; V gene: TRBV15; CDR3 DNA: TGTGCCACCAGCAGAGCACAGGGGGCTTCACCCCTCCACTTT; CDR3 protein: CATSRAQGASPLHF
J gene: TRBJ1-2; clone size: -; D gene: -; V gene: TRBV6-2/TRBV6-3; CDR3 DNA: TGTGCCAGCAGCCCCCCCCCAGGCTACACCTTC; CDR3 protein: CASSPPPGYTF
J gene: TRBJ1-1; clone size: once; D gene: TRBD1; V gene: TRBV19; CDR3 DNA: TGTGCCAGTAGTCCGACAGGGGGCACTGAAGCTTTCTTT; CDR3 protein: CASSPTGGTEAFF
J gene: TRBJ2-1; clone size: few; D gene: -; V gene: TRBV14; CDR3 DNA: TGTGCCAGCAGCCAGTTTCAGAGGAACAATGAGCAGTTCTTC; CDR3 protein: CASSQFQRNNEQFF
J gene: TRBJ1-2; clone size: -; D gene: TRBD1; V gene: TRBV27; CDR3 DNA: TGTGCCAGCGGACAGGGCTATGGCTACACCTTC; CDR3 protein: CASGQGYGYTF